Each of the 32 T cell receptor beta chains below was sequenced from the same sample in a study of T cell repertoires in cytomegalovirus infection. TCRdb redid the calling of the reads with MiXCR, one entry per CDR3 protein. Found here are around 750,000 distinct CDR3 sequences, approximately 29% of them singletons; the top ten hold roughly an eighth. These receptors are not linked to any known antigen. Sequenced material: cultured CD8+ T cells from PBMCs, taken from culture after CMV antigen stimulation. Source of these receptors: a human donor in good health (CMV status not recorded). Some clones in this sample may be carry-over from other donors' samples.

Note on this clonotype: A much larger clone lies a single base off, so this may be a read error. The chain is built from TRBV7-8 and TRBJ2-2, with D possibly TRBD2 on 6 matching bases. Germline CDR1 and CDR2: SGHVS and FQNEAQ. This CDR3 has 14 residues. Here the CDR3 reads CVSSLAASTGELFF. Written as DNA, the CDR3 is TGTGTCAGCAGCTTAGCGGCGAGCACCGGGGAGCTGTTTTTT.

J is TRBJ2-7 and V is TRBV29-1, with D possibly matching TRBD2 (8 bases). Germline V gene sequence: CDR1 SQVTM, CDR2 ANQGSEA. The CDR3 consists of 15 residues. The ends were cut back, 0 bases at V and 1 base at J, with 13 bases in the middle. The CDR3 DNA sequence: TGCAGCGTTGAAGAAATAGCGGGACAGTCCTACGAGCAGTACTTC. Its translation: CSVEEIAGQSYEQYF.

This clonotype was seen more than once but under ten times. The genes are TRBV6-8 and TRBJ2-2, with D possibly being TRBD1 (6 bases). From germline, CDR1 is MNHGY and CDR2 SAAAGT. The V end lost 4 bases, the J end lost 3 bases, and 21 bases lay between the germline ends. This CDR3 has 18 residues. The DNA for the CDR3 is TGTGCCAGCAGTTTTGATCCACAGGGTTTGGGGGACACCGGGGAGCTGTTTTTT. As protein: CASSFDPQGLGDTGELFF.

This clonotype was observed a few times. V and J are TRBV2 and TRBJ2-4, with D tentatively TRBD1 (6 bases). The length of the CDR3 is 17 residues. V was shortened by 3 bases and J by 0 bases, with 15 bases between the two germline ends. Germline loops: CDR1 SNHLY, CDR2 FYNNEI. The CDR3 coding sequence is TGTGCCAGCAGTGAGGGACACAGGATTCTAGCCAAAAACATTCAGTACTTC. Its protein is CASSEGHRILAKNIQYF.

In DNA form, the CDR3 reads TGTGCCAGCAGCTTGGGGGACGGGAACACTGAAGCTTTCTTT. This sequence encodes CASSLGDGNTEAFF. The J gene is TRBJ1-1, the V gene TRBV5-8, with D perhaps TRBD1 (5 bases). The CDR3 extends over 14 amino acids. CDR1 is SGHTS, CDR2 YDEGEE, per germline. Trimming left V 0 bases short and J 1 base short, with 7 bases between.

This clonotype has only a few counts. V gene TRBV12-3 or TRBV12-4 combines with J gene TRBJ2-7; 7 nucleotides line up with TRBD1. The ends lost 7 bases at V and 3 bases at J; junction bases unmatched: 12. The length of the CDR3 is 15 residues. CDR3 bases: TGTGCCAGCACCCCCGAGGGGACAGCAGTCTACGAGCAGTACTTC. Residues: CASTPEGTAVYEQYF.

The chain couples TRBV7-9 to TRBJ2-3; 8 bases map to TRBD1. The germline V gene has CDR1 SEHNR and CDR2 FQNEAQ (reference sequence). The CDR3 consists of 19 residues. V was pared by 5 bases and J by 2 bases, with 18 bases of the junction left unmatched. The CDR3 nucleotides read TGTGCCAGCAGCCCCTCATCCCCAGGGGGCGCAGGGCACACAGATACGCAGTATTTT. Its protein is CASSPSSPGGAGHTDTQYF.

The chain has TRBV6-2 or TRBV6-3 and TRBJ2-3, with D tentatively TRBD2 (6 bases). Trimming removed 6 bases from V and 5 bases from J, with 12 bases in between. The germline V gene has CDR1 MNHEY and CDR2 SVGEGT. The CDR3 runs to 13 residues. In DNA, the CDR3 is TGTGCCAGCAGCTCGGGGGTCATAGATACGCAGTATTTT. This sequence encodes CASSSGVIDTQYF.

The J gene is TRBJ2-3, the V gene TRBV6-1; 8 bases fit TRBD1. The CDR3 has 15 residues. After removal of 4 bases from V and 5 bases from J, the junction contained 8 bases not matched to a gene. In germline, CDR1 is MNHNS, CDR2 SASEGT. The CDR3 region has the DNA TGTGCCAGCAGTGGCGGACAGGGCGCCGAAGATACGCAGTATTTT. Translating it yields CASSGGQGAEDTQYF.

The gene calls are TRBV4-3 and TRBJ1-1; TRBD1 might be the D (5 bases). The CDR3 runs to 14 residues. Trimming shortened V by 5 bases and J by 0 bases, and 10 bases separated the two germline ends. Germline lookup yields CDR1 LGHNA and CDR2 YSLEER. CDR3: CASSTQGMNTEAFF. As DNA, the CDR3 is TGCGCCAGCAGCACCCAGGGTATGAACACTGAAGCTTTCTTT.

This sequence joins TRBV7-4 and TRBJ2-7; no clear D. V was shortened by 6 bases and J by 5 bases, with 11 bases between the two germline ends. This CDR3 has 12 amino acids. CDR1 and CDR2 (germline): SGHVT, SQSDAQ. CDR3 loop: CASSEAPNEQYF. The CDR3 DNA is TGTGCCAGCAGTGAAGCCCCTAACGAGCAGTACTTC.

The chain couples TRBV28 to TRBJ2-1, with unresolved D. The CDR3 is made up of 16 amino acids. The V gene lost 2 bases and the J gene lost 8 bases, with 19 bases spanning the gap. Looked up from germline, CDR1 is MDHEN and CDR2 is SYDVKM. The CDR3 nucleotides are TGTGCCAGCAGTTTAAATCTTGATAGGTCAACGGATGAGCAGTTCTTC. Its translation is CASSLNLDRSTDEQFF.

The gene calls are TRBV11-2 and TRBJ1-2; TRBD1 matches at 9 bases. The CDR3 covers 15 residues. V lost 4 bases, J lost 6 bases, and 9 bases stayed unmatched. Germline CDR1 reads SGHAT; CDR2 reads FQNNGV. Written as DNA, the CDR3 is TGTGCCAGCAGCTCCCCGGACAGGGGACGAAATGGCTACACCTTC. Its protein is CASSSPDRGRNGYTF.

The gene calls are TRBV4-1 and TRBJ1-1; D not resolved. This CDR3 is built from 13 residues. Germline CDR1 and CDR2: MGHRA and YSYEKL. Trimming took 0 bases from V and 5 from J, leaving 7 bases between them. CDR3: CASSQEGQTEAFF. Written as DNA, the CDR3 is TGCGCCAGCAGCCAAGAAGGGCAAACTGAAGCTTTCTTT.

CDR3 residues: CATSRVSQDSGANVLTF. The CDR3 DNA reads as TGTGCCACCAGCAGGGTATCCCAGGACTCTGGGGCCAACGTCCTGACTTTC. This chain joins TRBV15 and TRBJ2-6, with D unclear. V gave up 3 bases and J gave up 0 bases, with 12 bases separating them. The CDR3 runs to 17 residues. Germline CDR1 LNHNV, CDR2 YYDKDF (reference sequence).

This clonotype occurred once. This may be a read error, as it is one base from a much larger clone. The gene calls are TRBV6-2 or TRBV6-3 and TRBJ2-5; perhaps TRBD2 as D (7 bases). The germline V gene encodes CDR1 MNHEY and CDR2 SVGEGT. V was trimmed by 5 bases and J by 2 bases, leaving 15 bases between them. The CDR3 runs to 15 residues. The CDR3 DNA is TGTGCCAGCAGTCCTACCGCGGGGGCTCAAGAGACCCAGTACTTC. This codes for CASSPTAGAQETQYF.

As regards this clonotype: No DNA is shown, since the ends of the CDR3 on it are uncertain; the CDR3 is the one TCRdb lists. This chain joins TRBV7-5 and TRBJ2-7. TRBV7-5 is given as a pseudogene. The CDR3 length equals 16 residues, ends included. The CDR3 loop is CISVPEALMGAYEQYV.

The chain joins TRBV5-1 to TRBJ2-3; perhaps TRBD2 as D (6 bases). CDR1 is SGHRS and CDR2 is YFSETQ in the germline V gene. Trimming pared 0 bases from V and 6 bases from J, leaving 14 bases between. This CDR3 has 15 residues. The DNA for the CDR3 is TGCGCCAGCAGCTTGGCCAGGCGGGCGGGGGATACGCAGTATTTT. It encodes CASSLARRAGDTQYF.

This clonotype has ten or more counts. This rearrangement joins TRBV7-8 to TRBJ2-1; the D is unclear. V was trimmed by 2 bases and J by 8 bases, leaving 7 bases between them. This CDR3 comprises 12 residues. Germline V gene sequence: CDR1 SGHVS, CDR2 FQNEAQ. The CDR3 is CASSLLYYEQFF. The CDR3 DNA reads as TGTGCCAGCAGCTTATTATACTATGAGCAGTTCTTC.

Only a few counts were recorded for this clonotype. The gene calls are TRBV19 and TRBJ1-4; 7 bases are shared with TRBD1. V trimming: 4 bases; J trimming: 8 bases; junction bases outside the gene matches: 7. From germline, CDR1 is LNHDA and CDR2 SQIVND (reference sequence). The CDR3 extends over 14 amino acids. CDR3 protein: CASSTGDRREKLFF. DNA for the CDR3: TGTGCCAGTAGTACCGGGGACAGACGGGAAAAACTGTTTTTT.

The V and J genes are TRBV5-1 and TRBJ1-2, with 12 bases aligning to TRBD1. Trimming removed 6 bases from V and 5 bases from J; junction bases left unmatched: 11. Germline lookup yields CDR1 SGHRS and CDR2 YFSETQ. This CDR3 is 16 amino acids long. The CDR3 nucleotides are TGCGCCAGCAAAGAGGGGACAGGGGGCCTGAGATATGGCTACACCTTC. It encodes CASKEGTGGLRYGYTF.

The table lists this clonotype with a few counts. The CDR3 coding sequence is TGCGCCAGCAGCCACTCACAGGGGAATGAGCAGTTCTTC. It encodes CASSHSQGNEQFF. This chain connects TRBV4-1 to TRBJ2-1; 7 nucleotides line up with TRBD1. The length of the CDR3 is 13 residues. Germline lookup yields CDR1 MGHRA and CDR2 YSYEKL. The V gene end was trimmed by 3 bases and the J gene end by 7 bases; junction bases not matched to a gene: 3.

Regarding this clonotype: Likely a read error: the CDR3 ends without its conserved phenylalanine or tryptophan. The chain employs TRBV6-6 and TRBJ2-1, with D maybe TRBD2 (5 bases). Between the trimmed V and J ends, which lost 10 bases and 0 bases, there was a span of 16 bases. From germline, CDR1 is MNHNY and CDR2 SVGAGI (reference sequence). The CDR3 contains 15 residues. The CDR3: CATPIGGRSYNEQFL. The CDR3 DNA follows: TGTGCCACTCCCATTGGAGGCCGCTCCTACAATGAGCAGTTCCTC.

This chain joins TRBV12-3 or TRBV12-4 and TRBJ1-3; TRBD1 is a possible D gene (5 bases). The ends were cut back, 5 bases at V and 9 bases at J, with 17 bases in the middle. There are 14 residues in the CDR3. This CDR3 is CASSTGDAPGTIYF. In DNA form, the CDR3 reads TGTGCCAGCAGTACCGGGGACGCCCCCGGCACCATATATTTT.

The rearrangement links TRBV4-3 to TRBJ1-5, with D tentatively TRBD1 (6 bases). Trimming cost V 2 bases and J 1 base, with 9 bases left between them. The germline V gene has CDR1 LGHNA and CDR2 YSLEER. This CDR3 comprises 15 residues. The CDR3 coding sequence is TGCGCCAGCAGCCAATACAGGGAAAGCAATCAGCCCCAGCATTTT. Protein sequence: CASSQYRESNQPQHF.

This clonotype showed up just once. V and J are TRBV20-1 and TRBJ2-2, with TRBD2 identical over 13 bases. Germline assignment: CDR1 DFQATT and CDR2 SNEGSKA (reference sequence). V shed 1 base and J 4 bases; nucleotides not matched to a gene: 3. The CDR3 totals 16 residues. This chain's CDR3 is CSARAGLAGSTGELFF. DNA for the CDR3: TGCAGTGCTAGAGCGGGACTAGCGGGGAGCACCGGGGAGCTGTTTTTT.

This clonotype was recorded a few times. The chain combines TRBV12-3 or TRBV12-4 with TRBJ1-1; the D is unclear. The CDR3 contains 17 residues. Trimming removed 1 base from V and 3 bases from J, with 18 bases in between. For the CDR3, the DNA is TGTGCCAGCAGTTTAGGGATCAGCGACTACCCGGACACTGAAGCTTTCTTT. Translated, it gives CASSLGISDYPDTEAFF.

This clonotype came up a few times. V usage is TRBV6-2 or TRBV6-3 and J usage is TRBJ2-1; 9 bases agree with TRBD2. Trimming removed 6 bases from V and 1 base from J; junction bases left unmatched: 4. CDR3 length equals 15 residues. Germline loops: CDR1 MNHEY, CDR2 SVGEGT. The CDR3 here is CASRDLAGSYNEQFF. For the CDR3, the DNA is TGTGCCAGCAGGGATCTAGCGGGGTCCTACAATGAGCAGTTCTTC.

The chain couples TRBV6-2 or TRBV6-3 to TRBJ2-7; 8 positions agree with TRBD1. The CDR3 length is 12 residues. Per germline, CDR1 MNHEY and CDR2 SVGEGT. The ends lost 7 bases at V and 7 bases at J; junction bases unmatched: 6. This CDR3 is CASKTGVEEQYV. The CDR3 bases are TGTGCCAGCAAGACAGGGGTGGAGGAGCAGTACGTC.

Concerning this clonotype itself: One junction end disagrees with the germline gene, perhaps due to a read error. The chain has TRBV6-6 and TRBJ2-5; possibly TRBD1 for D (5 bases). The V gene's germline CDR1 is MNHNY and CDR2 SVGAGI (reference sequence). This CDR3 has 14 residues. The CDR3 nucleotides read TGTGCCGGCAGTTACGATCAGGGCCAAGAGACCCAGTACTTC. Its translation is CAGSYDQGQETQYF.

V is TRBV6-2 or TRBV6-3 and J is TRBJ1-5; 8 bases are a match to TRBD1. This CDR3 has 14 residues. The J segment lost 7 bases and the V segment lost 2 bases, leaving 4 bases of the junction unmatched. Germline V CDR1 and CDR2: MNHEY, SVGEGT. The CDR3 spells CASSYGQGWQPQHF. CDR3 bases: TGTGCCAGCAGTTACGGACAGGGATGGCAGCCCCAGCATTTT.

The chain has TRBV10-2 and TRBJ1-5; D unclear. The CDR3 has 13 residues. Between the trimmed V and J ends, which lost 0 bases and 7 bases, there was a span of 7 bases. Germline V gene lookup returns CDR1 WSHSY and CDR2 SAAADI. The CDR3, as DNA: TGCGCCAGCAGTGAGTCCTTTACACAGCCCCAGCATTTT. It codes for CASSESFTQPQHF.